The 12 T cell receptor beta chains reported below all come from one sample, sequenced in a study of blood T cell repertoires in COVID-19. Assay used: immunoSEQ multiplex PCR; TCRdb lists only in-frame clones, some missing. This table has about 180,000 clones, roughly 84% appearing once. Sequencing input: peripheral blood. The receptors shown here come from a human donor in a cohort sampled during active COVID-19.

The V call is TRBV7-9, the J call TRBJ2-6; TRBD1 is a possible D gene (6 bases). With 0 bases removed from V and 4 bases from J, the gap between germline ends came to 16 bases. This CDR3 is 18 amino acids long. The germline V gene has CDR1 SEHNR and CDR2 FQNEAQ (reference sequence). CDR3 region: CASSLAPFTGFGANVLTF. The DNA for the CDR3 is TGTGCCAGCAGCTTAGCTCCATTTACAGGGTTCGGGGCCAACGTCCTGACTTTC.

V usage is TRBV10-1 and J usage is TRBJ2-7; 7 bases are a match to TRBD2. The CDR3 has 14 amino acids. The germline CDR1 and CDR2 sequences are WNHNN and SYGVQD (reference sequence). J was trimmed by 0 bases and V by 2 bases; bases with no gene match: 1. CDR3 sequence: CASSEGGGSYEQYF. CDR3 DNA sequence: TGCGCCAGCAGTGAGGGGGGGGGCTCCTACGAGCAGTACTTC.

CDR3 DNA sequence: TGTGCCAGCAGCGCGGGGGGCGGCACGTGGGACACTGAAGCTTTCTTT. It codes for CASSAGGGTWDTEAFF. The chain uses TRBV7-3 and TRBJ1-1, with a possible D match to TRBD1 (6 bases). Per the germline V gene, CDR1 is SGHTA and CDR2 is FQGTGA. The CDR3 spans 16 residues. The V gene lost 5 bases and the J gene lost 3 bases, with 19 bases spanning the gap.

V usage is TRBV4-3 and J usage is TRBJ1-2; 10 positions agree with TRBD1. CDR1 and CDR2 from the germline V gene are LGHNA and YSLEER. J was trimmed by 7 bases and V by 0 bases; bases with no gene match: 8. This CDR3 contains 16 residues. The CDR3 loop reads CASSQEFRQGAGGYTF. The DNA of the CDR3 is TGCGCCAGCAGCCAAGAGTTTCGACAGGGGGCGGGTGGCTACACCTTC.

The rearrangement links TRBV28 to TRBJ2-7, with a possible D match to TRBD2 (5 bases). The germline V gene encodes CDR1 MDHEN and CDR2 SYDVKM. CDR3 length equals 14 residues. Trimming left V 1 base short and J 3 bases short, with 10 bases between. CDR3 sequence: CASSLSSGIYEQYF. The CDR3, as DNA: TGTGCCAGCAGTTTATCCTCGGGAATCTACGAGCAGTACTTC.

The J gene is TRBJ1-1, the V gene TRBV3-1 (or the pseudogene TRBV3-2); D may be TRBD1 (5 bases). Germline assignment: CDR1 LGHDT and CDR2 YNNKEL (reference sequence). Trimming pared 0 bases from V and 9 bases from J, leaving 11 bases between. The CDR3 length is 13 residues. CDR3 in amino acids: CASSQDMGGKAFF. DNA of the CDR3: TGTGCCAGCAGCCAAGATATGGGGGGTAAAGCTTTCTTT.

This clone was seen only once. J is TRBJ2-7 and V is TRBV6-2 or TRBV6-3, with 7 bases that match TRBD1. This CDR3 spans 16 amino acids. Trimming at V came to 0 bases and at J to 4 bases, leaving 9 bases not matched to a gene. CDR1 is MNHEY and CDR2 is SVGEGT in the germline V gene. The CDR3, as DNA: TGTGCCAGCAGTTACTCGACGGTCCAGGGGGTGTACGAGCAGTACTTC. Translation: CASSYSTVQGVYEQYF.

CDR3 region: CASRSEIYEQYF. CDR3 bases: TGTGCCAGCAGATCGGAGATCTACGAGCAGTACTTC. The J gene is TRBJ2-7, the V gene TRBV7-9, with D unresolved. This CDR3 comprises 12 residues. The V end lost 6 bases, the J end lost 3 bases, and 9 bases lay between the germline ends. Germline V gives CDR1 SEHNR, CDR2 FQNEAQ (reference sequence).

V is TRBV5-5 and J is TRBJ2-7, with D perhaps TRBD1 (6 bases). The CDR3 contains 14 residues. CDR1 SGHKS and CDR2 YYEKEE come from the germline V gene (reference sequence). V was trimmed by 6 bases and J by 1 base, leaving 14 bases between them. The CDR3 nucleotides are TGTGCCAGCACCTTTGACAGGTCTTCCTACGAGCAGTACTTC. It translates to CASTFDRSSYEQYF.

The CDR3 sequence: CATRQGAGNTEAFF. Here the CDR3 DNA reads TGTGCCACCCGACAGGGGGCGGGGAACACTGAAGCTTTCTTT. The J gene is TRBJ1-1, the V gene TRBV10-3, with 10 bases aligning to TRBD1. CDR3 length: 14 amino acids. The germline gives CDR1 ENHRY, CDR2 SYGVKD. The junction had 6 bases not matched to a gene; V was cut back by 10 bases and J by 1 base.

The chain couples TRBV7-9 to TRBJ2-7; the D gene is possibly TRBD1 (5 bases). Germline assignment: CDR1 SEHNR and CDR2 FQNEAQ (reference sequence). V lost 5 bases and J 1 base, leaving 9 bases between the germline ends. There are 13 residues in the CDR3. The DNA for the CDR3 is TGTGCCAGCAGCCCGGCAGGGTCCTACGAGCAGTACTTC. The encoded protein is CASSPAGSYEQYF.

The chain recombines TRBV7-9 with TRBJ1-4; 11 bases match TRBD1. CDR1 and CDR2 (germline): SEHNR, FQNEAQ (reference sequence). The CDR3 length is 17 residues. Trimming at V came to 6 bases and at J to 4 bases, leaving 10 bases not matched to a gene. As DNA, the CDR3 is TGTGCCAGCAGTTTTGGACAGGGGGCGCAGAGTAATGAAAAACTGTTTTTT. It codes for CASSFGQGAQSNEKLFF.